The 6 T cell receptor beta chains below come from one sample, sequenced in a study of cytomegalovirus exposure and HLA in healthy donors. 13 Jbeta primers and 60 Vbeta primers were used for the PCR. TCRdb's copy holds only in-frame clones and misses some; the assay was immunoSEQ multiplex PCR. Of under 130,000 clones in the sample, roughly 70% are singletons; the top ten hold approximately 11%. What was sequenced was PBMCs. These receptors were collected from a man in his forties or fifties in good health and CMV-seropositive.

The chain carries TRBV19 and TRBJ2-3; 14 positions match TRBD2. After removal of 3 bases from V and 0 bases from J, the junction contained 8 bases not matched to a gene. The germline gives CDR1 LNHDA, CDR2 SQIVND (reference sequence). The CDR3 is 19 residues long. The CDR3 DNA follows: TGTGCCAGTAGTATGACCGGGACTAGCGGGAGTTTTAGCACAGATACGCAGTATTTT. Translating gives CASSMTGTSGSFSTDTQYF.

The chain carries TRBV4-3 and TRBJ2-3; 7 nucleotides match TRBD2. Germline V gene sequence: CDR1 LGHNA, CDR2 YSLEER. Trimming removed 0 bases from V and 2 bases from J; junction bases left unmatched: 11. The CDR3 is made up of 18 amino acids. In DNA, the CDR3 is TGCGCCAGCAGCCAAGATACCGCAGCTAGCGGATTCACAGATACGCAGTATTTT. It codes for CASSQDTAASGFTDTQYF.

The chain joins TRBV10-3 to TRBJ1-2, with D tentatively TRBD1 (5 bases). Germline assignment: CDR1 ENHRY and CDR2 SYGVKD. Between the trimmed V and J ends, which lost 10 bases and 8 bases, there was a span of 17 bases. This CDR3 spans 12 amino acids. CDR3 in amino acids: CASQGGAGGYTF. For the CDR3, the DNA is TGTGCCAGCCAGGGCGGGGCGGGCGGCTACACCTTC.

The V gene is TRBV6-1, the J gene TRBJ1-1; TRBD1 might be the D (5 bases). Per the germline V gene, CDR1 is MNHNS and CDR2 is SASEGT. The CDR3 totals 16 residues. Trimming removed 3 bases at V and 4 bases at J, with 18 bases between. CDR3 DNA sequence: TGTGCCAGCAGTGAGGGCCCGGCCCAGGGAGGCACTGAAGCTTTCTTT. Its protein product is CASSEGPAQGGTEAFF.

The rearrangement links TRBV9 to TRBJ2-5; TRBD2 aligns across 13 bases. V lost 0 bases, J lost 2 bases, and 4 bases stayed unmatched. CDR3 size: 17 residues. In germline, CDR1 is SGDLS, CDR2 YYNGEE. The CDR3 reads CASSVGGLAGRQETQYF. The CDR3 bases are TGTGCCAGCAGCGTAGGGGGACTAGCGGGACGACAAGAGACCCAGTACTTC. Full variable domain (missing parts from reference TRBV9 and TRBJ2-5): DSGVTQTPKHLITATGQRVTLRCSPRSGDLSVYWYQQSLDQGLQFLIQYYNGEERAKGNILERFSAQQFPDLHSELNLSSLELGDSALYFCASSVGGLAGRQETQYFGPGTRLLVL.

This chain connects TRBV10-3 to TRBJ2-1; 7 bases are shared with TRBD2. Trimming cost V 0 bases and J 5 bases; bases outside gene matches: 4. Looked up from germline, CDR1 is ENHRY and CDR2 is SYGVKD. CDR3 length equals 15 residues. CDR3 in amino acids: CAISESGLADNEQFF. The CDR3 DNA follows: TGTGCCATCAGTGAGTCGGGGCTAGCGGACAATGAGCAGTTCTTC.